This TCR beta chain appears in the sequencing data of a study of OX40 agonist ivuxolimab in advanced cancers. On the study more broadly: Participants, 82.7% male, averaged approximately 60 years of age, ranging from roughly 20 to 85. Three partial responders included one hepatocellular carcinoma patient and two cutaneous melanoma patients.

The assay was immunoSEQ multiplex PCR, and TCRdb's table has in-frame clones only and misses some. Of tens of thousands of clones in the sample, about 82% were seen once. Peripheral blood came from all dose cohorts at three timepoints. Turning to this clone: Its specificity is not known.

General study results and limits: On average, a greater number of expanded clones characterised CD8+ T cells relative to CD4+.

The V and J ends lost 2 bases and 7 bases respectively, with 16 bases between them. CDR1 is SGHDT and CDR2 is YYEEEE in the germline V gene. This CDR3 contains 15 residues. V gene TRBV5-6 combines with J gene TRBJ2-1; D possibly corresponds to TRBD2 (6 bases). This specimen consisted of CD4+ or CD8+ T cells sorted from blood, obtained in a trial of the OX40 agonist ivuxolimab. This receptor was identified in an adult with an advanced solid tumor such as melanoma, head and neck, liver or kidney cancer. Here the CDR3 reads CASSLYAGKENEQFF. Written as DNA, the CDR3 is TGTGCCAGCAGCTTATATGCGGGAAAGGAAAATGAGCAGTTCTTC.